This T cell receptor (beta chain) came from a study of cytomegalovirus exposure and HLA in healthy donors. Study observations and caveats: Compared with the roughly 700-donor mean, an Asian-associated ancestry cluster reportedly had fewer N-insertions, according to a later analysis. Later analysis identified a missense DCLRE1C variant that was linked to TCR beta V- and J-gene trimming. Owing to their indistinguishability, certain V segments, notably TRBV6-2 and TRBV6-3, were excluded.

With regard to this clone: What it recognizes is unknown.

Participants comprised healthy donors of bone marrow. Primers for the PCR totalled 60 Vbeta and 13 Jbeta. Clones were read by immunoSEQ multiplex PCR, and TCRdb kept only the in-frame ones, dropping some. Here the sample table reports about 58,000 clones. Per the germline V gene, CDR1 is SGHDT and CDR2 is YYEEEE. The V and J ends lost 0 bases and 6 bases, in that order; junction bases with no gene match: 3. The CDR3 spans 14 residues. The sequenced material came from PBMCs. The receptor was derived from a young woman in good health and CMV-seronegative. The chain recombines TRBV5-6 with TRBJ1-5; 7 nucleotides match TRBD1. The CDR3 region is CASSLGQGGQPQHF. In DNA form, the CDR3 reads TGTGCCAGCAGCTTGGGACAGGGAGGTCAGCCCCAGCATTTT.